A selection of T cell receptor beta chains follows, all from one sample in a study of blood T cell repertoires in COVID-19. Libraries were prepared by immunoSEQ multiplex PCR; TCRdb keeps only in-frame clonotypes and omits some of them. The table records fewer than 150,000 clones, about 81% of them present only once. The specimen sequenced was peripheral blood. The receptor set was obtained from a woman older than 75 with acute or convalescent COVID-19. Both conserved end residues are part of each CDR3. D genes are given only for firm matches. Only part of the rows carry a size: once, few, many, or a class if the clone is expanded.

abundance	d_gene	v_gene	j_gene	CDR3aa	CDR3nt
NA	TRBD2	TRBV19	TRBJ2-3	CASRKRLAGGGHTDTQYF	TGTGCCAGTCGAAAAAGACTAGCGGGGGGAGGGCATACAGATACGCAGTATTTT
NA	TRBD1	TRBV5-6	TRBJ2-7	CASSLVWDRTGEQYF	TGTGCCAGCAGCTTGGTTTGGGACAGGACTGGCGAGCAGTACTTC
NA	NA	TRBV3-1/TRBV3-2	TRBJ1-3	CASSHSNRRFRVPGNTIYF	TGTGCCAGCAGCCATTCGAACCGCCGCTTTAGAGTTCCTGGAAACACCATATATTTT
NA	NA	TRBV11-2	TRBJ2-2	CASSSPSGGANTGELFF	TGTGCCAGCAGCTCTCCTTCGGGCGGGGCGAACACCGGGGAGCTGTTTTTT
NA	TRBD1	TRBV5-6	TRBJ2-2	CASSWDRRTTGELFF	TGTGCCAGCAGCTGGGACAGGCGAACGACCGGGGAGCTGTTTTTT
few	NA	TRBV5-1	TRBJ1-1	CASSLDTPGLTEAFF	TGCGCCAGCAGCTTGGACACACCAGGGCTCACTGAAGCTTTCTTT
NA	TRBD1	TRBV6-5	TRBJ2-2	CASSDRGTGELFF	TGTGCCAGCAGCGACAGGGGCACCGGGGAGCTGTTTTTT
NA	TRBD1	TRBV28	TRBJ1-4	CASRRQGGVGNEKLFF	TGTGCCAGCAGGCGACAGGGCGGAGTGGGAAATGAAAAACTGTTTTTT
NA	TRBD1	TRBV4-1	TRBJ2-1	CASSRLPGTVGNEQFF	TGCGCCAGCAGCCGATTGCCCGGGACAGTAGGGAATGAGCAGTTCTTC
NA	NA	TRBV21-1	TRBJ1-5	CASSKDDWRPNYSNQPQHF	TGTGCCAGCAGCAAAGATGATTGGAGGCCCAATTATAGCAATCAGCCCCAGCATTTT
NA	TRBD1	TRBV15	TRBJ2-2	CATSRDTGQGATGELFF	TGTGCCACCAGCAGAGATACTGGACAGGGGGCCACCGGGGAGCTGTTTTTT
few	NA	TRBV28	TRBJ1-2	CASSFSSGTPSGGYTF	TGTGCCAGCAGTTTCAGTTCGGGCACGCCCTCGGGGGGCTACACCTTC
NA	TRBD2	TRBV28	TRBJ2-1	CASSSSTSGRRKSDEQFF	TGTGCCAGCAGTTCATCGACTAGCGGGAGAAGAAAGAGCGATGAGCAGTTCTTC
NA	TRBD1	TRBV2	TRBJ2-3	CASSTPGQGLRDTQYF	TGTGCCAGCAGTACCCCGGGACAGGGGCTACGAGATACGCAGTATTTT
few	NA	TRBV19	TRBJ1-1	CASSIRTWWRPGNTEAFF	TGTGCCAGTAGTATAAGAACCTGGTGGCGGCCTGGGAACACTGAAGCTTTCTTT
NA	TRBD1	TRBV24-1	TRBJ2-2	CATSDLGTGGGFGELFF	TGTGCCACCAGTGATTTGGGGACAGGGGGCGGCTTTGGGGAGCTGTTTTTT
NA	TRBD2	TRBV5-1	TRBJ2-5	CASSLFAGGDQETQYF	TGCGCCAGCAGCTTATTTGCGGGAGGCGACCAAGAGACCCAGTACTTC
NA	TRBD1	TRBV16	TRBJ1-5	CASSQSSRTGSQPQHF	TGTGCCAGCAGCCAATCGTCAAGGACAGGGAGTCAGCCCCAGCATTTT
NA	TRBD2	TRBV4-1	TRBJ2-5	CASSQAGGRETQYF	TGCGCCAGCAGCCAAGCCGGCGGGAGAGAGACCCAGTACTTC
once	TRBD1	TRBV6-2/TRBV6-3	TRBJ2-1	CASSDNRGSSYNEQFF	TGTGCCAGCAGTGACAACAGGGGGAGCTCCTACAATGAGCAGTTCTTC
NA	NA	TRBV5-1	TRBJ1-4	CASSVGPTNEKLFF	TGCGCCAGCAGCGTTGGGCCAACTAATGAAAAACTGTTTTTT
NA	NA	TRBV7-9	TRBJ1-4	CASSLAGVEKLFF	TGTGCCAGCAGCTTAGCTGGAGTTGAAAAACTGTTTTTT
NA	TRBD1	TRBV5-1	TRBJ1-2	CASSFTGDTNYGYTF	TGCGCCAGCAGCTTTACAGGGGATACTAACTATGGCTACACCTTC
NA	NA	TRBV11-2	TRBJ2-3	CASSLDRITDTQYF	TGTGCCAGCAGCTTAGATAGAATCACAGATACGCAGTATTTT
NA	TRBD1	TRBV5-1	TRBJ2-2	CASSMSRDRGFGELFF	TGCGCCAGCAGCATGAGCCGGGACAGGGGATTCGGGGAGCTGTTTTTT
once	NA	TRBV4-1	TRBJ1-4	CASSQGNRDNEKLFF	TGCGCCAGCAGCCAAGGGAACAGGGACAATGAAAAACTGTTTTTT
NA	TRBD1	TRBV13	TRBJ1-5	CASSHRLGQAYSNQPQHF	TGTGCCAGCAGCCATCGCCTGGGACAGGCTTATAGCAATCAGCCCCAGCATTTT
NA	TRBD1	TRBV5-4	TRBJ1-2	CASSTGAYGYTF	TGTGCCAGCAGTACAGGGGCCTATGGCTACACCTTC
NA	TRBD2	TRBV19	TRBJ2-7	CASSMSSGRAYEQYF	TGTGCCAGTAGTATGTCGAGCGGGAGGGCCTACGAGCAGTACTTC
NA	NA	TRBV2	TRBJ1-1	CASRPGLEGTEAFF	TGTGCCAGCAGACCGGGCCTTGAGGGCACTGAAGCTTTCTTT
NA	NA	TRBV18	TRBJ1-1	CASSPTGSGPEAFF	TGTGCCAGCTCACCAACAGGGTCTGGTCCTGAAGCTTTCTTT
NA	TRBD1	TRBV7-2	TRBJ2-5	CAIRTGQGWWETQYF	TGTGCCATCCGGACTGGACAGGGCTGGTGGGAGACCCAGTACTTC
NA	NA	TRBV7-9	TRBJ1-1	CASSLVGDRTEAFF	TGTGCCAGCAGCTTAGTAGGGGATCGGACTGAAGCTTTCTTT
once	NA	TRBV25-1	TRBJ2-7	CASSEAGQSYEQYF	TGTGCCAGCAGTGAAGCGGGACAGAGCTACGAGCAGTACTTC
NA	TRBD2	TRBV15	TRBJ2-7	CATSRTRTSGGGEQYF	TGTGCCACCAGCAGAACCAGGACTAGCGGGGGAGGCGAGCAGTACTTC
NA	NA	TRBV28	TRBJ1-3	CASSNAGEEQGGPPGYF	TGTGCCAGCAGTAACGCCGGAGAAGAACAGGGTGGACCCCCGGGCTATTTT
NA	TRBD1	TRBV19	TRBJ1-5	CASNRGYSNQPQHF	TGTGCCAGTAACAGGGGGTATAGCAATCAGCCCCAGCATTTT
NA	NA	TRBV19	TRBJ2-1	CASSIPGYHYNEQFF	TGTGCCAGTAGTATCCCAGGATATCATTACAATGAGCAGTTCTTC
NA	NA	TRBV27	TRBJ2-3	CASGSLFLIGTGTTDTQYF	TGTGCCAGCGGATCCCTATTCCTCATCGGTACAGGGACCACAGATACGCAGTATTTT
NA	NA	TRBV11-2	TRBJ2-3	CASSLWGRKDTQYF	TGTGCCAGCAGCTTGTGGGGGCGCAAAGATACGCAGTATTTT
NA	TRBD1	TRBV19	TRBJ2-5	CASSQGRGPTQYF	TGTGCCAGTAGTCAGGGCAGGGGGCCCACCCAGTACTTC
NA	NA	TRBV6-5	TRBJ1-5	CASRDGGDNQPQHF	TGTGCCAGCAGGGACGGGGGGGACAATCAGCCCCAGCATTTT
NA	NA	TRBV19	TRBJ1-1	CASSMGGAKNTEAFF	TGTGCCAGTAGTATGGGGGGGGCGAAGAACACTGAAGCTTTCTTT
NA	NA	TRBV7-9	TRBJ2-2	CASSLLTGGELFF	TGTGCCAGCAGCTTACTTACAGGGGGGGAGCTGTTTTTT
NA	NA	TRBV7-6	TRBJ2-3	CASSLVASGTDTQYF	TGTGCCAGCAGCTTAGTAGCTAGTGGCACAGATACGCAGTATTTT
NA	TRBD1	TRBV3-1/TRBV3-2	TRBJ2-1	CASSQVVGGRLNNEQFF	TGTGCCAGCAGCCAAGTCGTAGGGGGCCGACTGAACAATGAGCAGTTCTTC
NA	NA	TRBV12-3/TRBV12-4	TRBJ2-1	CASSFAGYEQFF	TGTGCCAGCAGTTTTGCGGGCTATGAGCAGTTCTTC
NA	NA	TRBV5-6	TRBJ1-2	CASSSGLPNYGYTF	TGTGCCAGCAGCTCGGGATTACCGAACTATGGCTACACCTTC
few	NA	TRBV12-3/TRBV12-4	TRBJ1-3	CASSSSPGNTIYF	TGTGCCAGCAGTTCAAGCCCTGGAAACACCATATATTTT
NA	TRBD2	TRBV7-9	TRBJ2-3	CASSSSGSSTDTQYF	TGTGCCAGCAGCTCTAGCGGATCTAGCACAGATACGCAGTATTTT
NA	TRBD1	TRBV19	TRBJ2-6	CASSPRTGGASGANVLTF	TGTGCCAGTAGTCCCCGGACAGGGGGCGCATCTGGGGCCAACGTCCTGACTTTC
NA	TRBD2	TRBV5-4	TRBJ2-7	CASSFLAGHEQYF	TGTGCCAGCAGCTTCCTAGCGGGACACGAGCAGTACTTC
NA	NA	TRBV19	TRBJ2-3	CATREQPSTDTQYF	TGTGCCACCCGAGAACAGCCTAGCACAGATACGCAGTATTTT
NA	TRBD2	TRBV28	TRBJ2-1	CASSSLAGAPSHNEQFF	TGTGCCAGCAGTTCCCTAGCGGGCGCACCGTCTCACAATGAGCAGTTCTTC
NA	NA	TRBV7-2	TRBJ1-5	CASSLRGGGQPQHF	TGTGCCAGCAGCCTAAGAGGAGGAGGGCAGCCCCAGCATTTT
NA	NA	TRBV7-2	TRBJ1-5	CASSLGTNSNQPQHF	TGTGCCAGCAGCTTAGGGACAAATAGCAATCAGCCCCAGCATTTT
NA	NA	TRBV6-6	TRBJ1-2	CASSYSSVGVEGYTF	TGTGCCAGCAGTTACTCGAGTGTAGGGGTCGAAGGCTACACCTTC